This TCR beta chain was observed in a study of T cell changes during pregnancy in multiple sclerosis (dated by TCRdb to about 2019). About the study as a whole: The study looked at changes in the T cell repertoire across pregnancy in women with multiple sclerosis.

Libraries were prepared through the immunoSEQ multiplex PCR assay. The immuneACCESS repertoire file appears here via TCRdb, limited to in-frame rearrangements. These files lack a portion of the clones; in checked studies, under half of the deficit traces to unresolved V genes, and the cause of the others is not known. Within this sample are around 40,000 clones, with roughly 87% of them counted one time only. The ten largest clones capture about 0.81% of the sample. In the case of this clone: What this receptor recognizes is not known. Within one base of it there is no much larger clone, and no base qualities were kept.

Sample: CD4+ T cells from peripheral blood mononuclear cells, taken after pregnancy. This TCR was recovered from a female donor in good health, enrolled as a control in a pregnancy study.

The CDR3 loop reads CASSRSGTPSEQYF. In nucleotide form, the sequence is TGCGCCAGCAGCAGATCCGGGACACCCTCCGAGCAGTACTTC. Recombination linked TRBV4-1 to TRBJ2-7; the D gene is perhaps TRBD1, on 6 matching bases. CDR1 MGHRA and CDR2 YSYEKL are derived from the germline V gene. The V and J ends are trimmed by 5 bases and 6 bases, leaving 17 bases between them. The cysteine opens and the phenylalanine closes a CDR3 of 14 amino acids. The kept DNA is CDR3 alone, 42 bases in frame from the first base.